The clone carrying this T cell receptor (beta chain) was recorded only once. Its antigen is as yet unknown. This sample was included in a study of T cells after posttransplantation cyclophosphamide. Study-level results: TRB clonality was highly associated with recipient CMV seropositivity and reactivation.

A marrow graft followed busulfan-fludarabine conditioning, with cyclophosphamide on days +3 and +4. The assay was immunoSEQ multiplex PCR, and TCRdb's table has in-frame clones only and misses some. The sample contains some 20,000 clones, 87% of which appear only once. Trimming pared 3 bases from V and 7 bases from J, leaving 10 bases between. This CDR3 is built from 13 residues. Germline V gene lookup returns CDR1 SGHTA and CDR2 FQGTGA. The J gene is TRBJ2-1, the V gene TRBV7-3; D uncertain. The specimen was PBMCs, collected after allogeneic stem cell transplant with posttransplant cyclophosphamide. The source of this sequence is a female patient aged 35 to 55 who received an allogeneic stem cell transplant from a related donor, was CMV-positive, and had no GVHD. Some T cells may be graft donor cells. The CDR3 reads CASSLSAHNEQFF. In DNA form, the CDR3 reads TGTGCCAGCAGCTTGAGCGCTCATAATGAGCAGTTCTTC.